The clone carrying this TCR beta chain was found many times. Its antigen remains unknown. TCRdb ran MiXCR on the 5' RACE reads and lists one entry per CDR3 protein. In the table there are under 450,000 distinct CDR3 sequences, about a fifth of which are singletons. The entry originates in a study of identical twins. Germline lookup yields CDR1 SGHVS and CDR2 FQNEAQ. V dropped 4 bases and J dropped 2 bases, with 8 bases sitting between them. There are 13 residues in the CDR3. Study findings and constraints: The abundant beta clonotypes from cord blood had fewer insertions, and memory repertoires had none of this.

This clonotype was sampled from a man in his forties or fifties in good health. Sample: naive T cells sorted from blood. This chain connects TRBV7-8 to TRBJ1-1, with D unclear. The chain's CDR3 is CASSSEVNTEAFF. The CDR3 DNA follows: TGTGCCAGCAGCTCGGAGGTAAACACTGAAGCTTTCTTT.